A selection of T cell receptor beta chains follows, all from one sample in a study of regulatory T cells in long-lasting Graves disease. TCRdb reprocessed the multiplex PCR reads with MiXCR, giving one entry per CDR3 protein. The repertoire consists of hundreds of thousands of distinct CDR3 sequences, with approximately 15% occurring once and the leading ten covering under 20%. The same sample was also used in a study of T cells in Graves' hyperthyroidism and ophthalmopathy.

Specimen: peripheral blood mononuclear cells (PBMCs), collected at new diagnosis, from a patient treated with antithyroid drugs. The receptor source for this set is a woman aged 25 to 39 with Graves disease. The CDR3 runs from the conserved cysteine through the conserved F or W. The order of the fields is J gene, D gene, CDR3 length, V gene, clone size, CDR3 DNA, CDR3 protein. The D gene is left open where the match is weak. Part of the rows lack a size; the others show once, few, many or a class for expanded clones.

J: TRBJ1-6
D: -
length: 15
V: TRBV25-1
size: few
DNA: TGTGCCAGCAATACGAGACGAGAAAACAATTCACCCCTCCACTTT
CDR3: CASNTRRENNSPLHF

J: TRBJ2-3
D: -
length: 15
V: TRBV2
size: -
DNA: TGTGCCAGCAGTGTTGGCCTTTCTAGCACAGATACGCAGTATTTT
CDR3: CASSVGLSSTDTQYF

J: TRBJ1-5
D: -
length: 14
V: TRBV10-3
size: few
DNA: TGTGCCATCAGAGATACAGGTCCGGATCAGCCCCAGCATTTT
CDR3: CAIRDTGPDQPQHF

J: TRBJ1-1
D: -
length: 13
V: TRBV30
size: many
DNA: TGTGCCTGGAGTGTACTCAGTACTGGTTGGGCTTTCTTT
CDR3: CAWSVLSTGWAFF

J: TRBJ2-3
D: -
length: 12
V: TRBV28
size: many
DNA: TGTGCCAGCAGTTTAGTCGTGGATACGCAGTATTTT
CDR3: CASSLVVDTQYF

J: TRBJ2-5
D: -
length: 13
V: TRBV12-3/TRBV12-4
size: many
DNA: TGTGCCAGCCGACACCTTGACCGGGAGACCCAGTACTTC
CDR3: CASRHLDRETQYF

J: TRBJ1-2
D: TRBD1
length: 15
V: TRBV2
size: many
DNA: TGTGCCAGCAGTGAAGCCCGGACAGGGAGCTATGGCTACACCTTC
CDR3: CASSEARTGSYGYTF

J: TRBJ1-1
D: -
length: 12
V: TRBV7-9
size: many
DNA: TGTGCCAGCAGCCCAGGGGCCACTGAAGCTTTCTTT
CDR3: CASSPGATEAFF

J: TRBJ1-5
D: -
length: 12
V: TRBV6-1
size: -
DNA: TGTGCCAGCCGGGCCCCCGGTCAGCCCCAGCATTTT
CDR3: CASRAPGQPQHF

J: TRBJ2-1
D: -
length: 14
V: TRBV3-1
size: -
DNA: TGTGCCAGCAGCCAAGTGGCGGTGGCGTTGTGGCAGTTCTTC
CDR3: CASSQVAVALWQFF

J: TRBJ1-2
D: -
length: 11
V: TRBV2
size: once
DNA: TGTGCCAGCAGTGAAGAGTGGGGCTACACCTTC
CDR3: CASSEEWGYTF

J: TRBJ2-5
D: TRBD2
length: 19
V: TRBV19
size: -
DNA: TGTGCCAGTAGTATAGATGTCGGACTAGCGGGTCTCATACAAGAGACCCAGTACTTC
CDR3: CASSIDVGLAGLIQETQYF

J: TRBJ2-3
D: TRBD1
length: 16
V: TRBV11-3
size: -
DNA: TGTGCCAGCAGCCCGGGACAGGGGAGGGGTACAGATACGCAGTATTTT
CDR3: CASSPGQGRGTDTQYF

J: TRBJ1-5
D: -
length: 13
V: TRBV19
size: few
DNA: TGTGCCAGTAGTATAACACTGAATCAGCCCCAGCATTTT
CDR3: CASSITLNQPQHF

J: TRBJ2-1
D: -
length: 16
V: TRBV30
size: many
DNA: TGTGCCTGGAGTCCGTACAGAGCGGAATCCTACAATGAGCAGTTCTTC
CDR3: CAWSPYRAESYNEQFF

J: TRBJ1-2
D: -
length: 14
V: TRBV11-2
size: many
DNA: TGTGCCAGCAGCTTATCCAGACAGAGCTATGGCTACACCTTC
CDR3: CASSLSRQSYGYTF

J: TRBJ2-1
D: TRBD1
length: 13
V: TRBV28
size: many
DNA: TGTGCCAGCAGTACGACAGGGTACAATGAGCAGTTCTTC
CDR3: CASSTTGYNEQFF